This T cell receptor beta chain originates from a study of CD8 T cells in Susac syndrome. TEMRA cells were FACS-enriched, unlike CD8+ and CD4+ T cells, which were negatively isolated. Reverse transcription used 0.5 to 1 ug RNA and random hexamers. TCRdb processed the immunoSEQ multiplex PCR reads anew with MiXCR; each CDR3 protein has one entry. The table has about 110,000 distinct CDR3 sequences, about 95% seen once. CDR1 and CDR2 (germline): SGHDT, YYEEEE. Trimming stripped 7 bases from V and 3 bases from J, with 7 bases between. The CDR3 has 11 residues. This receptor was obtained from a human donor in good health. Sequences were obtained from CD4+ T cells from PBMCs. This chain uses TRBV5-6 with TRBJ1-2; D is unresolved. CDR3: CASGMDYGYTF. The CDR3 DNA reads as TGTGCCAGCGGGATGGACTATGGCTACACCTTC. Complete variable domain (other parts from reference TRBV5-6 and TRBJ1-2): DAGVTQSPTHLIKTRGQQVTLRCSPKSGHDTVSWYQQALGQGPQFIFQYYEEEERQRGNFPDRFSGHQFPNYSSELNVNALLLGDSALYLCASGMDYGYTFGSGTRLTVV.